This T cell receptor (beta chain) was obtained from a study of T cell repertoires in cytomegalovirus infection. Study-level background: CMV infection together with matching HLA type was indicated by public TCR beta signatures. Study findings and constraints: Dominating the ex vivo response were TCR beta clonotypes that were CMV-specific and HLA-C-restricted. Adding up the frequency of public TCR beta families identified people who carried CMV plus the relevant HLA.

The CDR3 length is 13 residues. Deletions cut 0 bases from V and 5 bases from J, with 9 bases between. Per germline, CDR1 SGHDT and CDR2 YYEEEE. This clonotype was seen ten or more times. Its antigen is not known. Via MiXCR, TCRdb re-called the reads, giving one row per CDR3 protein. The sample yields around 550,000 distinct CDR3 sequences, approximately 25% seen once. The receptor's source is a human donor in good health (CMV status not recorded). Some clones in this sample may be carry-over from other donors' samples. The chain employs TRBV5-6 and TRBJ2-7; tentatively, D is TRBD1 or TRBD2 (6 bases each). Sequencing input: PBMCs. This chain's CDR3 is CASSLDGGDEQYV. The DNA for the CDR3 is TGTGCCAGCAGCTTGGACGGGGGCGACGAGCAGTACGTC.